The 8 T cell receptor beta chains below all came from one sample that was sequenced in a study of blood T cell repertoires in COVID-19. Some clones are missing from TCRdb's copy, which holds only in-frame ones; the method was immunoSEQ multiplex PCR. The data hold about 130,000 clones, with more than 75% observed a single time. The sequenced sample was peripheral blood. Every receptor here comes from an older woman with acute or convalescent COVID-19.

This clone was seen only once. This chain uses TRBV6-5 with TRBJ1-2, with D possibly TRBD1 on 6 matching bases. The CDR3 length is 15 residues. In germline, CDR1 is MNHEY, CDR2 SVGAGI. The V and J ends lost 4 bases and 4 bases respectively, with 16 bases between them. CDR3 sequence: CASSSQGSYRYGYTF. Written as DNA, the CDR3 is TGTGCCAGCAGTTCACAGGGATCTTACCGCTATGGCTACACCTTC.

The chain joins TRBV7-3 to TRBJ2-1; possibly TRBD1 for D (5 bases). The CDR3 sequence is 14 residues long. Germline V gene lookup returns CDR1 SGHTA and CDR2 FQGTGA. The germline V and J ends were trimmed by 0 bases and 6 bases, with 9 bases remaining between them. CDR3 DNA sequence: TGTGCCAGCAGCTTAACCCTAGACAGCAATGAGCAGTTCTTC. Its protein product is CASSLTLDSNEQFF.

The rearrangement uses TRBV24-1 and TRBJ1-4; 10 bases align to TRBD1. With V trimmed by 3 bases and J by 6 bases, 3 bases remained unmatched. This CDR3 spans 15 amino acids. Germline values: CDR1 KGHDR, CDR2 SFDVKD. CDR3 loop: CATSDPGQGYEKLFF. In DNA form, the CDR3 reads TGTGCCACCAGTGATCCGGGACAGGGGTATGAAAAACTGTTTTTT.

The chain joins TRBV6-2 or TRBV6-3 to TRBJ2-7; 8 bases match TRBD1. CDR1 and CDR2 (germline): MNHEY, SVGEGT. CDR3 length: 15 residues. V was pared by 0 bases and J by 2 bases, with 3 bases of the junction left unmatched. CDR3 sequence: CASSYSGQVTYEQYF. In DNA, the CDR3 is TGTGCCAGCAGTTACTCGGGACAGGTTACCTACGAGCAGTACTTC.

The chain has TRBV12-3 or TRBV12-4 and TRBJ1-1, with a tentative D call TRBD1 (6 bases). CDR3 length equals 12 residues. The V end lost 10 bases, the J end lost 7 bases, and 16 bases lay between the germline ends. This CDR3 reads CATQGPDNEAFF. The DNA for the CDR3 is TGTGCCACACAGGGACCCGATAATGAAGCTTTCTTT.

CDR3 nucleotide sequence: TGTGCCACCAGCAGAGGGGGACAGGCCACCTACGAGCAGTACTTC. Protein sequence: CATSRGGQATYEQYF. V and J are TRBV15 and TRBJ2-7; 8 nucleotides align to TRBD1. With 1 base clipped from V and 2 bases from J, the junction kept 4 bases outside the gene matches. Germline V lookup: CDR1 LNHNV, CDR2 YYDKDF (reference sequence). There are 15 residues in the CDR3.

In this sample, this clone turned up once. The chain has TRBV9 and TRBJ1-1; maybe TRBD1 (5 bases). Germline V gene data show CDR1 as SGDLS and CDR2 as YYNGEE. CDR3 length: 15 residues. The V gene lost 4 bases and the J gene lost 4 bases, with 17 bases spanning the gap. The chain's CDR3 is CASSPLGGLPTEAFF. The CDR3 DNA reads as TGTGCCAGCAGCCCCCTCGGGGGTTTACCCACTGAAGCTTTCTTT.

The V call is TRBV21-1, the J call TRBJ2-7; the D segment call TRBD2 is taken from the table without a DNA check. TRBV21-1 represents a pseudogene. This CDR3 contains 16 residues. CDR3 protein: CASSTALTSGRHEQYF. In nucleotides, the CDR3 is TGTGCCAGCAGCACTGCCTTAACTAGCGGGAGACACGAGCAGTACTTC.